The entry that follows covers one T cell receptor beta chain sequence. The germline V gene encodes CDR1 SGHTA and CDR2 FQGNSA. There are 14 residues in the CDR3. V lost 1 base to trimming and J lost 3 bases, with 9 bases between them. Participant ages covered roughly 18 to 89 years across about 22 US areas. Assignments of participants to cohorts depended upon their own reported clinical history. The sample belongs to a study of blood T cell repertoires in COVID-19. Study-level background: The analysed material was cDNA or gDNA that came from T cells, B-cell-depleted T cells, or PBMCs.

Some clones are missing from TCRdb's copy, which holds only in-frame ones; the method was immunoSEQ multiplex PCR. This table has approximately 210,000 clones, around 90% appearing once. Sequencing was done on a sample of PBMCs or T cells enriched from blood (not recorded which). This chain connects TRBV7-2 to TRBJ1-2; TRBD1 is a possible D gene (6 bases). This sequence originates from a woman aged 30 to 39 who had recovered from COVID-19. The CDR3 region is CASSLVPGDYGYTF. The CDR3 DNA follows: TGTGCCAGCAGCTTAGTTCCAGGGGACTATGGCTACACCTTC.